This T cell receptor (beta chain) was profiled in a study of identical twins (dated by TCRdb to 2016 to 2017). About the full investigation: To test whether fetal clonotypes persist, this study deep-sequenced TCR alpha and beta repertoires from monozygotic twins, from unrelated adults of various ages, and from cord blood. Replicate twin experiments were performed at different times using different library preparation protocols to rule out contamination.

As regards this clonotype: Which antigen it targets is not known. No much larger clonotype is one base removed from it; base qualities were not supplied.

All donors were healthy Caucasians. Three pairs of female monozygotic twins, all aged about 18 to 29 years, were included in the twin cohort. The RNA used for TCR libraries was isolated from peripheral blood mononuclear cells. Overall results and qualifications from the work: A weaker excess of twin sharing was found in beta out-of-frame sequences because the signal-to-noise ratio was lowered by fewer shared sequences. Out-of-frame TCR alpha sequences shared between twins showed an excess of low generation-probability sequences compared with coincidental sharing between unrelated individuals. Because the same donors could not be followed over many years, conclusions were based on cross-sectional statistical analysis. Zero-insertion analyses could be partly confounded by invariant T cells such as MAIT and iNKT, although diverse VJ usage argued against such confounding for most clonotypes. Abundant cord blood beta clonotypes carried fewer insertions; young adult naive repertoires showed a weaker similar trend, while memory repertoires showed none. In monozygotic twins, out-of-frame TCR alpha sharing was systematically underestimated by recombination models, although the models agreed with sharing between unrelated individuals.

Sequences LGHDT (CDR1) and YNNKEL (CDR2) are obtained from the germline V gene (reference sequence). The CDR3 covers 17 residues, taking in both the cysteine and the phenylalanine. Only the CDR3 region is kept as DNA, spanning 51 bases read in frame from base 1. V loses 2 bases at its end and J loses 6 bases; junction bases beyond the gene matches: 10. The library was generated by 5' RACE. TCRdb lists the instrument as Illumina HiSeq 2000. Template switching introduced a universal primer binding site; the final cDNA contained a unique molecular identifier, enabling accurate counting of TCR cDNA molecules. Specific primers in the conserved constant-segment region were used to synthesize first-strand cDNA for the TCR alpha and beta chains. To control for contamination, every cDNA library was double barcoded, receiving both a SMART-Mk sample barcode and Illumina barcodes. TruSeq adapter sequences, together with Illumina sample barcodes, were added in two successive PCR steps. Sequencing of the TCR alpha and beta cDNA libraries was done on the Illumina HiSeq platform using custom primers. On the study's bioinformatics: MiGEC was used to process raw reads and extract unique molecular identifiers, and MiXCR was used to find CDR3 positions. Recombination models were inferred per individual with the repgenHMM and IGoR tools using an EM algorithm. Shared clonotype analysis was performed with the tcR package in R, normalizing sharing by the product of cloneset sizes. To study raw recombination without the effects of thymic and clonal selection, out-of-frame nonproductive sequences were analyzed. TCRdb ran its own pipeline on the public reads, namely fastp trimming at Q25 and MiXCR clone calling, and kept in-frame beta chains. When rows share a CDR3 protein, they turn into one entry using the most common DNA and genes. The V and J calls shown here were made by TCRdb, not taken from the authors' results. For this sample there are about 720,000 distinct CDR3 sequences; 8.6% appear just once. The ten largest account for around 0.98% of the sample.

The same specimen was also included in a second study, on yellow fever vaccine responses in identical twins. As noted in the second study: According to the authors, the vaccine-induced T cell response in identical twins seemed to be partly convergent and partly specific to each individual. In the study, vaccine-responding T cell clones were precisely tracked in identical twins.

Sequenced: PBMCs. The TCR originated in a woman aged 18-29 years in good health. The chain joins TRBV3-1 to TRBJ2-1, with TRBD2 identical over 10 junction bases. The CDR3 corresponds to CASSQQVGLAGANEQFF. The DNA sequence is TGTGCCAGCAGCCAACAAGTGGGGCTAGCGGGAGCCAATGAGCAGTTCTTC.